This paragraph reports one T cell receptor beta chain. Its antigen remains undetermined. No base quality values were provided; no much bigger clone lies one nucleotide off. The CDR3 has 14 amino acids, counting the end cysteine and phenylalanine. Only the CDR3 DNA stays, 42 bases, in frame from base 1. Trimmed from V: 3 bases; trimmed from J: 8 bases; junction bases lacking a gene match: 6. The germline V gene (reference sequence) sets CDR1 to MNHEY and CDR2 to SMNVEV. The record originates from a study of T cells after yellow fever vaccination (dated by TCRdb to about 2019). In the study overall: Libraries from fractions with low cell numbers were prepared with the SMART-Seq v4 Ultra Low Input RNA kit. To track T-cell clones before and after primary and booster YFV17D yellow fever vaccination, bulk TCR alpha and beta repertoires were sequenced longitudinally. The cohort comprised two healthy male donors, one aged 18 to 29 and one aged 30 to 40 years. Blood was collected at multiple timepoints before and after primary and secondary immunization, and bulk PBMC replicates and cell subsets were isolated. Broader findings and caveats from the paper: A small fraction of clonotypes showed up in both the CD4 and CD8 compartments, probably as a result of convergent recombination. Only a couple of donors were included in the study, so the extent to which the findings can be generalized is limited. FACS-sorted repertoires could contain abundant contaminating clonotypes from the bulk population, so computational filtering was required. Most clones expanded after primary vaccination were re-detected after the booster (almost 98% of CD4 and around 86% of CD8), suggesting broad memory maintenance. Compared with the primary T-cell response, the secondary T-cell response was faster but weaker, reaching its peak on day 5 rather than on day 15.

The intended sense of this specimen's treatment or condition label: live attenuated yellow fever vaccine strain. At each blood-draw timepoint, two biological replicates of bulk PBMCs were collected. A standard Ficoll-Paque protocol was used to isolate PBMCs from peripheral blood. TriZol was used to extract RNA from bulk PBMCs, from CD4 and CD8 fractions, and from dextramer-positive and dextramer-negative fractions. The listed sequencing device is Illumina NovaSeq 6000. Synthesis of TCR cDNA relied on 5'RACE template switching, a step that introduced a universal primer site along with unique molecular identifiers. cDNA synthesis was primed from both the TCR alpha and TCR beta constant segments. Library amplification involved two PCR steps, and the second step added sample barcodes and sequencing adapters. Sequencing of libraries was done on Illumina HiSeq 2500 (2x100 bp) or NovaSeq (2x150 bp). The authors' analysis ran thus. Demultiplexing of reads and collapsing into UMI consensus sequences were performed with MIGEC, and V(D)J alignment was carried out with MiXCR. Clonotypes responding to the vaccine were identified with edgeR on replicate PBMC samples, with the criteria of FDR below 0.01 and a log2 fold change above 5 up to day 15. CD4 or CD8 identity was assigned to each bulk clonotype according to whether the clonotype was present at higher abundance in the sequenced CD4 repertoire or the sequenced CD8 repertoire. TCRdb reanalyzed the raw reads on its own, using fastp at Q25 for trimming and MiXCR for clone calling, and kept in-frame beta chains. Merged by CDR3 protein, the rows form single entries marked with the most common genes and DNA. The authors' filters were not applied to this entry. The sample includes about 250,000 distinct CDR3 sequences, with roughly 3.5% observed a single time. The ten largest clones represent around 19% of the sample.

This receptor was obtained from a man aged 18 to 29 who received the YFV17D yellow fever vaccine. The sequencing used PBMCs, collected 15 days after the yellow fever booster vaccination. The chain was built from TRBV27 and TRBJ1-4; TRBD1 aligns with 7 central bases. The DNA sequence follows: TGTGCCAGCAGTTTCAGCAGGGGGGAGGAAAAACTGTTTTTT. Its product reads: CASSFSRGEEKLFF.